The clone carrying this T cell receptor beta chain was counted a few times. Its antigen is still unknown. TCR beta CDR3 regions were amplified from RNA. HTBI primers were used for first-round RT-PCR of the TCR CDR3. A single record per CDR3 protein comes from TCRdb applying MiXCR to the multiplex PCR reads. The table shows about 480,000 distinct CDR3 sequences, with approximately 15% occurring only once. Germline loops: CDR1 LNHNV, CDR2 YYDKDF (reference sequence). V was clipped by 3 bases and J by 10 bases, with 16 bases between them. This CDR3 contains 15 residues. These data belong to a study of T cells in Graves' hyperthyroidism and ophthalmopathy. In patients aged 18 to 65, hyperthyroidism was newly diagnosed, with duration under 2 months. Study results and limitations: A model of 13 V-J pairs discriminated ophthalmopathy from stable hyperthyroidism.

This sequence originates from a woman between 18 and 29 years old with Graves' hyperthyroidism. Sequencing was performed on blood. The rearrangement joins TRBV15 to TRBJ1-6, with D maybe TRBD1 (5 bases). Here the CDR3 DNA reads TGTGCCACCAGCAGGGTTAAGAATGGGGACTCACCCCTCCACTTT. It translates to CATSRVKNGDSPLHF.